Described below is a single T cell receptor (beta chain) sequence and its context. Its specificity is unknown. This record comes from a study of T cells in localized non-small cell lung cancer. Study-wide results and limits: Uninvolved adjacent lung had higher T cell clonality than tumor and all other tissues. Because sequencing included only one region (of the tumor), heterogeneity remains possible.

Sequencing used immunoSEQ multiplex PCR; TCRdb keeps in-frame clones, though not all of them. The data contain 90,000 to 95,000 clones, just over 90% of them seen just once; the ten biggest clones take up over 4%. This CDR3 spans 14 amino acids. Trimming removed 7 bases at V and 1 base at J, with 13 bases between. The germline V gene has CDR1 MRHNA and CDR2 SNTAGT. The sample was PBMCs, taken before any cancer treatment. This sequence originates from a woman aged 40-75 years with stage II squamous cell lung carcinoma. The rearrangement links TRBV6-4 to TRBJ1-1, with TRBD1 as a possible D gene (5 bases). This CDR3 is CASKGGAGNTEAFF. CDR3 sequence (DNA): TGTGCCAGCAAAGGAGGGGCAGGGAACACTGAAGCTTTCTTT.